This TCR beta chain was documented in a study of regulatory T cells in long-lasting Graves disease. Construction of the TCR beta libraries employed iRepertoire HTBI primers in conjunction with Arm-PCR of CDR3 regions. TCRdb re-called the multiplex PCR reads with MiXCR, one entry per CDR3 protein. The sample shows about 500,000 distinct CDR3 sequences, 15% to 20% of them seen only once. This clonotype came up many times. Germline V lookup: CDR1 SNHLY, CDR2 FYNNEI. CDR3 length: 12 residues. Trimming pared 6 bases from V and 8 bases from J, leaving 11 bases between. Regarding time point: newly diagnosed GD, antithyroid drugs for less than 3 months. PBMC-derived RNA was used for the TCR library. In addition, the sample was reused for a study of T cells in Graves' hyperthyroidism and ophthalmopathy. That report adds: Exclusion of a patient resulted from uncontrolled infection, other autoimmune disease, pregnancy or lactation. Based on clinical symptoms, serum thyroxine and TRAb, thyroid ultrasound and orbital computed tomography, diagnoses were reached.

The source of this sequence is a man between 35 and 55 years old with Graves disease. Sequenced here: peripheral blood mononuclear cells (PBMCs), sampled at new diagnosis, from a patient treated with antithyroid drugs. The chain joins TRBV2 to TRBJ2-1, with a possible D match to TRBD1 (6 bases). In DNA form, the CDR3 reads TGTGCCAGCAGACAGGGTTGGGATGAGCAGTTCTTC. This translates into CASRQGWDEQFF.